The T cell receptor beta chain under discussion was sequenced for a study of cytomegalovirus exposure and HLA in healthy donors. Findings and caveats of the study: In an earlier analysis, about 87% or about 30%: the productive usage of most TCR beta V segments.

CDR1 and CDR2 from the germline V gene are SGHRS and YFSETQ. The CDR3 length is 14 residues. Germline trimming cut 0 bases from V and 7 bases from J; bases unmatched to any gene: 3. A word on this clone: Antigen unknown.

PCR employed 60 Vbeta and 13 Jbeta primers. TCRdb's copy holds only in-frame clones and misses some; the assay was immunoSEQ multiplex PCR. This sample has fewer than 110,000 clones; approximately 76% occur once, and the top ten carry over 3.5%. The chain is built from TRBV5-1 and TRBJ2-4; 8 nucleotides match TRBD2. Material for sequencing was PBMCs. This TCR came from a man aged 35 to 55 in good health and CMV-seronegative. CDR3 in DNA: TGCGCCAGCAGCTTGGCCGGGACTAGGAACATTCAGTACTTC. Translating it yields CASSLAGTRNIQYF.